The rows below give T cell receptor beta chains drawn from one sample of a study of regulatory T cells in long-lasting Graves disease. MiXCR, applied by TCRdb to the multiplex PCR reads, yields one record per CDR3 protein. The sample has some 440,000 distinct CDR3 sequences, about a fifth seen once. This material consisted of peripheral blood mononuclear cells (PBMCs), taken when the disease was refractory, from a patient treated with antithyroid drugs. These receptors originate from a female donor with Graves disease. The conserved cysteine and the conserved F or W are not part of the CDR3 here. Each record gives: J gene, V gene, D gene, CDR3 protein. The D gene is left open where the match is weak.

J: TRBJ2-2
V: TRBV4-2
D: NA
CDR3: ASSPLENFNTGELF

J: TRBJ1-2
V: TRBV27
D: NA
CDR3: ASSFSLSRGYT

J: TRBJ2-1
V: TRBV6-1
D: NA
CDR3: ASSQGPNEQF

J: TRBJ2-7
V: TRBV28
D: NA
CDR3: ASSFGVVEYEQY

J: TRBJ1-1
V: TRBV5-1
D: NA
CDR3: ASSLEGGNTEAF

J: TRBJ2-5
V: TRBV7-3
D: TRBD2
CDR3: ASSLIAGGPGETQY

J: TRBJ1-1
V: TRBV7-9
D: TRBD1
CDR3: ASRKDRVTEAF

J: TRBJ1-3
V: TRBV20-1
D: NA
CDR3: SASATTSGNTIY

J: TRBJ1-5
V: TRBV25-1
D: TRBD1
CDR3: ASSGTGSFSNQPQH

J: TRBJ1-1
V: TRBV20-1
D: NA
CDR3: SVTRTVGVTEAF

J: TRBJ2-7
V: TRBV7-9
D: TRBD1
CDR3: ASRRQGYEQY

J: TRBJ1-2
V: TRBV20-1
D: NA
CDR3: SARGGHYYGYT

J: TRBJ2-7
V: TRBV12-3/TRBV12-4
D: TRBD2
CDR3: ASSFFSSGSYEQY

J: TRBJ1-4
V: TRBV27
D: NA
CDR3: ASSLVGKNEKLF

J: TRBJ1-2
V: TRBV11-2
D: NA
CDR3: ASSPIELTGVQA

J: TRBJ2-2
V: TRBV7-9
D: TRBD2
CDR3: ATILAGLANTGELF

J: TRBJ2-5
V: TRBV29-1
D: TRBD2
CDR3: SAEGTSGERETQY

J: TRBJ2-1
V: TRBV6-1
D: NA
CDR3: ASDGDSSYNEQF

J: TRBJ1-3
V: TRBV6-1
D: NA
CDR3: ASTQSQSSGNTIY

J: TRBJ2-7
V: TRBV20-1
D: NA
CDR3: SAISLTGQGREQY

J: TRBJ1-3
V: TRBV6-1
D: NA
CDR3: ASRGHGGYTIY

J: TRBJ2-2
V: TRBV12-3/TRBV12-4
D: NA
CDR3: ASRLGALF

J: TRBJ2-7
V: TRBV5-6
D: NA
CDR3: ASGLMRDEQY

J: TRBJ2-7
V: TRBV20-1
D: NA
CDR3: SARDPGYSYEQY

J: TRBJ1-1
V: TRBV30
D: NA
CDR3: AWSLGTGNTEAF

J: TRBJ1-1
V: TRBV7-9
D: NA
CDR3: ASSSLANTEAF